These 15 T cell receptor beta chains came from one sample sequenced in a study of blood T cell repertoires in COVID-19. TCRdb's copy holds only in-frame clones and misses some; the assay was immunoSEQ multiplex PCR. In the table there are approximately 100,000 clones, nearly 90% of which are singletons. Source material: peripheral blood. The receptor source for this set is a man between 50 and 59 years old in a cohort sampled during active COVID-19.

This clone was counted a few times. The chain links TRBV6-2 or TRBV6-3 to TRBJ2-3; a possible D gene is TRBD2 (7 bases). The CDR3 totals 16 residues. V was shortened by 6 bases and J by 4 bases, with 20 bases between the two germline ends. Per germline, CDR1 MNHEY and CDR2 SVGEGT. The CDR3 spells CASSPSWGGRADTQYF. CDR3 sequence (DNA): TGTGCCAGCAGCCCCTCGTGGGGGGGCCGGGCAGATACGCAGTATTTT.

This chain connects TRBV28 to TRBJ1-2, with TRBD1 as a possible D gene (6 bases). Germline values: CDR1 MDHEN, CDR2 SYDVKM. The ends were cut back, 4 bases at V and 8 bases at J, with 17 bases in the middle. The CDR3 runs 14 residues. The CDR3 loop is CASSSGVPLWGYTF. DNA for the CDR3: TGTGCCAGCAGTTCAGGGGTCCCACTATGGGGCTACACCTTC.

The V call is TRBV9, the J call TRBJ2-6, with 9 bases matching TRBD1. V lost 2 bases, J lost 1 base, and 13 bases stayed unmatched. This CDR3 comprises 20 residues. Looked up from germline, CDR1 is SGDLS and CDR2 is YYNGEE. CDR3 amino acids: CASSVKKDRGLLSGANVLTF. The CDR3 nucleotides read TGTGCCAGCAGCGTTAAGAAGGACAGGGGACTTCTTTCTGGGGCCAACGTCCTGACTTTC.

This sequence joins TRBV28 and TRBJ2-3; D not certain. CDR1 and CDR2 from the germline V gene are MDHEN and SYDVKM. The CDR3 sequence is 14 residues long. V was pared by 3 bases and J by 1 base, with 8 bases between. CDR3 protein: CASSFVAGTDTQYF. The CDR3 nucleotides read TGTGCCAGCAGTTTCGTGGCGGGCACAGATACGCAGTATTTT.

V usage is TRBV11-3 and J usage is TRBJ1-1; possible D gene TRBD1, 5 bases. V lost 0 bases and J 12 bases, leaving 14 bases between the germline ends. The CDR3 is made up of 13 amino acids. The germline CDR1 and CDR2 sequences are SGHNT and YENEEA. The CDR3 DNA sequence: TGTGCCAGCAGCTTAGACAGGGCCTCATACCCTTTCTTT. It translates to CASSLDRASYPFF. Full variable domain (missing parts from reference TRBV11-3 and TRBJ1-1): EAGVVQSPRYKIIEKKQPVAFWCNPISGHNTLYWYLQNLGQGPELLIRYENEEAVDDSQLPKDRFSAERLKGVDSTLKIQPAELGDSAVYLCASSLDRASYPFFGQGTRLTVV.

In this sample, this clone turned up a few times. The chain employs TRBV5-4 and TRBJ1-1; perhaps TRBD1 as D (5 bases). The CDR3 consists of 16 residues. CDR1 is SGHNT, CDR2 YYREEE, per germline (reference sequence). V shed 0 bases and J shed 5 bases, with 17 bases lying between them. The CDR3 DNA reads TGTGCCAGCAGCTTGGGGGGCCAGGGAATGGAGACTGAAGCTTTCTTT. It codes for CASSLGGQGMETEAFF.

The rearrangement links TRBV27 to TRBJ2-5; the D gene is possibly TRBD2 (6 bases). Germline values: CDR1 MNHEY, CDR2 SMNVEV (reference sequence). This CDR3 contains 14 residues. Between the trimmed V and J ends, which lost 2 bases and 0 bases, there was a span of 7 bases. CDR3 sequence reads: CASSLGGYQETQYF. CDR3 DNA: TGTGCCAGCAGTTTAGGGGGGTACCAAGAGACCCAGTACTTC.

V usage is TRBV5-1 and J usage is TRBJ2-1; 7 bases agree with TRBD1. The CDR3 has 15 residues. V lost 1 base to trimming and J lost 5 bases; unmatched junction nucleotides: 6. Looked up from germline, CDR1 is SGHRS and CDR2 is YFSETQ. The CDR3 reads CASSLIGQADNEQFF. DNA for the CDR3: TGCGCCAGCAGCTTGATAGGACAGGCGGACAATGAGCAGTTCTTC.

The CDR3 DNA sequence: TGCAGCGTCTCTTTAGGGGGAGATCAGCCCCAGCATTTT. This translates into CSVSLGGDQPQHF. The chain combines TRBV29-1 with TRBJ1-5, with D tentatively TRBD1 (6 bases). Germline V CDR1 and CDR2: SQVTM, ANQGSEA. The V and J ends lost 6 bases and 5 bases respectively, with 14 bases between them. CDR3 size: 13 residues.

This rearrangement joins TRBV5-1 to TRBJ1-2; D is unresolved. Per the germline V gene, CDR1 is SGHRS and CDR2 is YFSETQ. This CDR3 region has 12 residues. V was clipped by 4 bases and J by 4 bases, with 8 bases between them. DNA for the CDR3: TGCGCCAGCAGCCCCGTCGGCTATGGCTACACCTTC. As protein: CASSPVGYGYTF. The full variable domain, in which reference TRBV5-1 and TRBJ1-2 provide the parts outside the CDR3, is KAGVTQTPRYLIKTRGQQVTLSCSPISGHRSVSWYQQTPGQGLQFLFEYFSETQRNKGNFPGRFSGRQFSNSRSEMNVSTLELGDSALYLCASSPVGYGYTFGSGTRLTVV.

The gene calls are TRBV5-4 and TRBJ1-2; TRBD1 agrees at 10 bases. The V gene end was trimmed by 4 bases and the J gene end by 4 bases; junction bases not matched to a gene: 7. The CDR3 sequence is 15 residues long. Germline values: CDR1 SGHNT, CDR2 YYREEE (reference sequence). CDR3 nucleotides: TGTGCCAGCAGCCCGCGGGGACAGGGGAGCTATGGCTACACCTTC. Its translation: CASSPRGQGSYGYTF. Together with reference TRBV5-4 and TRBJ1-2, the CDR3 gives the full variable domain: ETGVTQSPTHLIKTRGQQVTLRCSSQSGHNTVSWYQQALGQGPQFIFQYYREEENGRGNFPPRFSGLQFPNYSSELNVNALELDDSALYLCASSPRGQGSYGYTFGSGTRLTVV.

This clone has a count of ten or more. The rearrangement uses TRBV24-1 and TRBJ1-1; no clear D. The length of the CDR3 is 13 residues. Germline CDR1 is KGHDR and CDR2 is SFDVKD. Trimming left V 8 bases short and J 0 bases short, with 9 bases between. CDR3 in amino acids: CATKEGLNTEAFF. CDR3 bases: TGTGCCACCAAGGAGGGTTTGAACACTGAAGCTTTCTTT.

V gene TRBV19 combines with J gene TRBJ1-5, with D possibly TRBD1 on 5 matching bases. Looked up from germline, CDR1 is LNHDA and CDR2 is SQIVND (reference sequence). Trimming left V 5 bases short and J 4 bases short, with 18 bases between. CDR3 length: 16 amino acids. The CDR3 DNA is TGTGCCAGTAGTGCTCGTCCCGGGGCGGGGAATCAGCCCCAGCATTTT. Translating gives CASSARPGAGNQPQHF.

This clone has only a few counts. The V and J genes are TRBV7-8 and TRBJ1-5; D gene ambiguous. Germline CDR1 is SGHVS and CDR2 is FQNEAQ. The germline V and J ends were trimmed by 5 bases and 4 bases, with 9 bases remaining between them. This CDR3 spans 13 amino acids. CDR3 in amino acids: CASSIQKNQPQHF. The CDR3 nucleotides are TGTGCCAGCAGCATACAAAAGAATCAGCCCCAGCATTTT.

This chain uses TRBV7-2 with TRBJ2-5, with 9 bases matching TRBD1. Germline values: CDR1 SGHTA, CDR2 FQGNSA. This CDR3 comprises 15 residues. The V segment lost 4 bases and the J segment 4 bases; nucleotides outside the gene matches: 7. The DNA for the CDR3 is TGTGCCAGCAGCTCAGGGGGACAGGGCAGAGAGACCCAGTACTTC. Amino acid sequence: CASSSGGQGRETQYF.